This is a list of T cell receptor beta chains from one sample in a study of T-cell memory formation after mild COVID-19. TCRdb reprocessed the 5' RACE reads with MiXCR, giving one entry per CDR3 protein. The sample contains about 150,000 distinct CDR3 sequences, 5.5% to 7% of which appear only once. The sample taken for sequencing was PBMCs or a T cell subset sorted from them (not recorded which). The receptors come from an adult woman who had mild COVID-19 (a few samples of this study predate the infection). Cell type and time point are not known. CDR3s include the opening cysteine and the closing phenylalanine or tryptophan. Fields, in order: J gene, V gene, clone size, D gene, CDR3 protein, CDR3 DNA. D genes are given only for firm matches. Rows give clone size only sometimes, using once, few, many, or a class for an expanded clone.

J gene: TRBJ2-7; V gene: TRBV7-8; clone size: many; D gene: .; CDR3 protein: CASSLFRGRSYEQYF; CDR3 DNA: TGTGCCAGCAGCTTGTTCCGGGGGAGGTCCTACGAGCAGTACTTC
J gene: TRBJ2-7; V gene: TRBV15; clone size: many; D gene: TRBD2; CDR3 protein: CATSRETSGYEQYF; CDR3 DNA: TGTGCCACCAGCAGAGAAACTAGCGGTTACGAGCAGTACTTC
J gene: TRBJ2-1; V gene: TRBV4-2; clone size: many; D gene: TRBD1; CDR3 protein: CASSQVAGQAYNEQFF; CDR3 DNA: TGTGCCAGCAGCCAAGTCGCGGGACAGGCCTACAATGAGCAGTTCTTC
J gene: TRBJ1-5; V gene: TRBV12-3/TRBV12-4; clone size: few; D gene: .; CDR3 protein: CASRPPSGGRPQHF; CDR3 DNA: TGTGCCAGCAGGCCCCCATCCGGGGGTAGGCCCCAGCATTTT
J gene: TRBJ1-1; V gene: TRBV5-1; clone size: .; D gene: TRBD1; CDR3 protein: CASSSTGQGRRNTEAFF; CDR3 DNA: TGCGCCAGCAGCTCCACAGGACAGGGCCGTAGGAACACTGAAGCTTTCTTT
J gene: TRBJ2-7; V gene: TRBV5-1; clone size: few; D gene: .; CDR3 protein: CASSLTRGKIDEQYF; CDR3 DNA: TGCGCCAGCAGCTTAACTAGGGGCAAAATCGACGAGCAGTACTTC
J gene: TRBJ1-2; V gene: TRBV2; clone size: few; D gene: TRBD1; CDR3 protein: CASTLRDSTNYGYTF; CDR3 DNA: TGTGCCAGCACCCTGCGGGACAGTACTAACTATGGCTACACCTTC
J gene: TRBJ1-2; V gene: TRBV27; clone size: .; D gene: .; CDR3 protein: CASSFMVAGGYTF; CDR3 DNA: TGTGCCAGCAGTTTCATGGTAGCGGGTGGCTACACCTTC
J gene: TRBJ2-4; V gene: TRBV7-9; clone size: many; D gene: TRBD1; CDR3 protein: CASSLAYTGTGKNIQYF; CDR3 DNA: TGTGCCAGCAGTTTGGCCTATACCGGGACAGGGAAAAACATTCAGTACTTC
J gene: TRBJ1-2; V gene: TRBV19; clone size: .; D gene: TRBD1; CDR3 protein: CASSDRDGGYTF; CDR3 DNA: TGTGCCAGTAGCGACAGGGATGGTGGCTACACCTTC
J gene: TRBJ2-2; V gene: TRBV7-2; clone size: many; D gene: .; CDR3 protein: CASSLEQGVVGELFF; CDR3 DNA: TGTGCCAGCAGCTTAGAGCAGGGTGTGGTCGGGGAGCTGTTTTTT
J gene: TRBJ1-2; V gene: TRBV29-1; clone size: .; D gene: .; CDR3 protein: CSVDKGTYGYTF; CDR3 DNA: TGCAGCGTTGACAAGGGCACCTATGGCTACACCTTC
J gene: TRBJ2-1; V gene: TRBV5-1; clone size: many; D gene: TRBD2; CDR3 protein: CASRTGLADSEQFF; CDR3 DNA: TGCGCCAGCAGAACCGGACTAGCGGATTCTGAGCAGTTCTTC
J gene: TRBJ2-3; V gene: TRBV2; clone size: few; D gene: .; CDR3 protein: CASSGGSTLADTQYF; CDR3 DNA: TGTGCCAGCAGTGGGGGTTCCACCCTCGCAGATACGCAGTATTTT
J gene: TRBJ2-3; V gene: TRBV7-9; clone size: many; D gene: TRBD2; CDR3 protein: CASSLGTSGLDTQYF; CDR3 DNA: TGTGCCAGCAGCTTAGGGACTAGCGGTCTTGATACGCAGTATTTT
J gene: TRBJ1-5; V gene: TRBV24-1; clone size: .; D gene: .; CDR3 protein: CATSEGGTNQPQHF; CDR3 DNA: TGTGCCACCAGTGAAGGGGGGACCAATCAGCCCCAGCATTTT
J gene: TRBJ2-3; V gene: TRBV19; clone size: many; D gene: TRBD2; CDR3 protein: CASRAGLVSGDTQYF; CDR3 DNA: TGTGCCAGTAGAGCCGGACTAGTTAGTGGAGATACGCAGTATTTT
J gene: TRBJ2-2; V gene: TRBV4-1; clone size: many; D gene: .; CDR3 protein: CASRPAGTQYTGELFF; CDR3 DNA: TGCGCCAGCAGACCGGCCGGGACACAATACACCGGGGAGCTGTTTTTT
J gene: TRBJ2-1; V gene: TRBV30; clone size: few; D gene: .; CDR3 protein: CAWSTGGNYNEQFF; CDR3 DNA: TGTGCCTGGAGTACAGGCGGGAACTACAATGAGCAGTTCTTC
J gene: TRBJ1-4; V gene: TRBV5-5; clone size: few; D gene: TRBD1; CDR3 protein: CASSSGWGQETYGTNEKLFF; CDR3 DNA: TGTGCCAGCAGCTCGGGGTGGGGACAGGAGACTTACGGAACTAATGAAAAACTGTTTTTT
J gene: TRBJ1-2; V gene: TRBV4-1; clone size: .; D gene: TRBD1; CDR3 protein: CASSPQTGSGGYTF; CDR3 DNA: TGCGCCAGCAGCCCCCAGACAGGGAGTGGAGGCTACACCTTC
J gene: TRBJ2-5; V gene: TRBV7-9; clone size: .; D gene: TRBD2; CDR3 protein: CASSLTSGYQETQYF; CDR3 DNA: TGTGCCAGCAGCCTGACTAGCGGATACCAAGAGACCCAGTACTTC
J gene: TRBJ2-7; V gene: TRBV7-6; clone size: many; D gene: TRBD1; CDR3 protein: CASSFWDSEQYF; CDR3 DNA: TGTGCCAGCAGCTTTTGGGACAGCGAGCAGTACTTC
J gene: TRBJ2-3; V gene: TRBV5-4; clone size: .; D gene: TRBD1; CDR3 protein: CASSAGGEADTQYF; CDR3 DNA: TGTGCCAGCAGCGCAGGGGGCGAGGCAGATACGCAGTATTTT
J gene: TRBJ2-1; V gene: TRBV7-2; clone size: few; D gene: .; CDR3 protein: CASSWTSYNEQFF; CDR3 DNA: TGTGCCAGCAGCTGGACCTCCTACAATGAGCAGTTCTTC
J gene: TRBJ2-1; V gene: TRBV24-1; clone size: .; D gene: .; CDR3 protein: CATSEPPGAVNEQFF; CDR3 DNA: TGTGCCACCAGTGAGCCACCGGGGGCCGTCAATGAGCAGTTCTTC
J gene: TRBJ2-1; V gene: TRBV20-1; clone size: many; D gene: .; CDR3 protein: CSARISAAYNEQFF; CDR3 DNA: TGCAGTGCTAGAATTAGCGCCGCCTACAATGAGCAGTTCTTC
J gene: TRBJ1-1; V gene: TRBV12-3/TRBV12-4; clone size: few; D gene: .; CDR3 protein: CASSFYREAEAFF; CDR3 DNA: TGTGCCAGCAGTTTTTATCGGGAAGCTGAAGCTTTCTTT
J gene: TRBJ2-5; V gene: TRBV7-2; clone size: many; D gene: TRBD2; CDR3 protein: CASSFWGTSGRKVETQYF; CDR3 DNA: TGTGCCAGCAGCTTTTGGGGGACTAGCGGGAGGAAAGTAGAGACCCAGTACTTC
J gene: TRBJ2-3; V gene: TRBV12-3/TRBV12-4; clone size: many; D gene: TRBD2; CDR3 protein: CASSLSGRASTDTQYF; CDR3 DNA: TGTGCCAGCAGTCTTAGCGGGAGGGCAAGCACAGATACGCAGTATTTT
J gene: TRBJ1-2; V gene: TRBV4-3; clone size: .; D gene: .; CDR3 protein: CASSQFRDMGYGYTF; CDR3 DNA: TGCGCCAGCAGCCAGTTCCGGGACATGGGGTATGGCTACACCTTC
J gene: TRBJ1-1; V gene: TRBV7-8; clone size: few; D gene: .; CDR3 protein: CASSLEIGPRAFF; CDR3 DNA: TGTGCCAGCAGCTTAGAAATTGGCCCCAGGGCTTTCTTT
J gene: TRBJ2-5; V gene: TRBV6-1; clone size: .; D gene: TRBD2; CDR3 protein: CASSEVSSRGRRETQYF; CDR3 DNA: TGTGCCAGCAGTGAAGTGTCGTCGCGGGGGAGGAGAGAGACCCAGTACTTC
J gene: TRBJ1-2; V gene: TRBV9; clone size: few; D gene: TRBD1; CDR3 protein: CASSDDRDLSNYGYTF; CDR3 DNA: TGTGCCAGCAGTGATGACAGGGATCTCTCTAACTATGGCTACACCTTC
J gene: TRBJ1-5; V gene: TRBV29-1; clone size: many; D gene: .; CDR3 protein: CSAAGSNNQPQHF; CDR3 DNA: TGCAGCGCCGCCGGGAGTAACAATCAGCCCCAGCATTTT
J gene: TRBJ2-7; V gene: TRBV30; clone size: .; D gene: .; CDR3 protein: CAWNRAYEQYF; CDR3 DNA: TGTGCCTGGAACCGAGCCTACGAGCAGTACTTC
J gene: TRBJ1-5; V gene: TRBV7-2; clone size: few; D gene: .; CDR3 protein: CASSFTRDGTSSPQHF; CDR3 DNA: TGTGCCAGCAGCTTTACTAGGGACGGCACTTCAAGCCCCCAGCATTTT
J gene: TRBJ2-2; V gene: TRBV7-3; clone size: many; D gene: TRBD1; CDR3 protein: CASSIGSGTGYTGELFF; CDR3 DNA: TGTGCCAGCAGCATTGGATCAGGGACAGGTTACACCGGGGAGCTGTTTTTT
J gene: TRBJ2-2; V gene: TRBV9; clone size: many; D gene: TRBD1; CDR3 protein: CASSVGPDRGNTGELFF; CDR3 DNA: TGTGCCAGCAGCGTAGGGCCCGACAGGGGAAACACCGGGGAGCTGTTTTTT
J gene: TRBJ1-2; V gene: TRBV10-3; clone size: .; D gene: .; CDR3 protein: CAISVGGHGYTF; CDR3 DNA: TGTGCCATCAGTGTGGGGGGCCATGGCTACACCTTC
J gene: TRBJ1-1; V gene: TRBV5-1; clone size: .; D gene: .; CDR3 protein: CASSENLRASNTEAFF; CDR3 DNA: TGCGCCAGCAGCGAGAACCTCCGGGCTTCGAACACTGAAGCTTTCTTT
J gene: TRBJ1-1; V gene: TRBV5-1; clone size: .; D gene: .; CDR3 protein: CASSSSGQGDTEAFF; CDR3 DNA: TGCGCCAGCAGCTCTTCCGGCCAAGGGGACACTGAAGCTTTCTTT
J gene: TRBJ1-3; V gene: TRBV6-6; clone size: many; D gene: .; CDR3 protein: CASTPYSGNTIYF; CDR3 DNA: TGTGCCAGCACCCCTTACTCTGGAAACACCATATATTTT
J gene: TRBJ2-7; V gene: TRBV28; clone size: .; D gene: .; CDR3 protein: CASGSGGSYEQYF; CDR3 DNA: TGTGCCAGCGGATCCGGGGGTTCGTACGAGCAGTACTTC
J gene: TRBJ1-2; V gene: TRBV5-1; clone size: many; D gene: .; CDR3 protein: CASSLAQGSGYTF; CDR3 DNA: TGCGCCAGCAGCTTGGCCCAGGGCTCTGGCTACACCTTC
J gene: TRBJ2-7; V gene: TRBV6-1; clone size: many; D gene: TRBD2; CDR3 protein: CASSLVRGGRYEQYF; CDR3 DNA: TGTGCCAGCAGTTTGGTCCGAGGCGGGAGATACGAGCAGTACTTC
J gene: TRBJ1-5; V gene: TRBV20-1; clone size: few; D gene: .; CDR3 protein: CSARPPQGAYSNQPQHF; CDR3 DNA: TGCAGTGCTCGACCCCCACAGGGTGCATATAGCAATCAGCCCCAGCATTTT
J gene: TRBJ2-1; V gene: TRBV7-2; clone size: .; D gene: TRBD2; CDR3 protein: CASSPKPWRGGFNEQFF; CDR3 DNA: TGTGCCAGCAGCCCAAAACCATGGCGCGGGGGATTCAATGAGCAGTTCTTC
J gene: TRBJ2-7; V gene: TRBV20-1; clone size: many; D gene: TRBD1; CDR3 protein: CSALFGGTGSYEQYF; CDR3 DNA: TGCAGTGCCCTCTTCGGCGGGACAGGCAGCTACGAGCAGTACTTC
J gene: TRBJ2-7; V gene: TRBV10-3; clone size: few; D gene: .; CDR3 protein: CAISESDLIVAEHYEQYF; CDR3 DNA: TGTGCCATCAGTGAGTCCGACTTAATAGTAGCGGAACACTACGAGCAGTACTTC
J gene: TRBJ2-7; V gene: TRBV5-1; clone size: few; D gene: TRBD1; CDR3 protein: CASRGQGDTEQYF; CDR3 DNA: TGCGCCAGCAGGGGCCAGGGGGATACCGAGCAGTACTTC